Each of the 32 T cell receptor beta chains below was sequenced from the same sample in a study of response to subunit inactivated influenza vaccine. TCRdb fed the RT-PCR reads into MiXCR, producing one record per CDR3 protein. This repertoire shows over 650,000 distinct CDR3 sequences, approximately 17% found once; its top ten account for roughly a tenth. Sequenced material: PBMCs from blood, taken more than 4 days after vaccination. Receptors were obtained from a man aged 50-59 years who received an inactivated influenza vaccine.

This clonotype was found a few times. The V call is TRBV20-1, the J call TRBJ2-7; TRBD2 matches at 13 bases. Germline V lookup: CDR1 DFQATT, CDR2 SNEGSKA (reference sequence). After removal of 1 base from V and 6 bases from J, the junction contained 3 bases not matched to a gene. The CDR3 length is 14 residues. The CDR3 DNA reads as TGCAGTGCTAGAGGGACTAGCGGGAGATTCGAGCAGTACTTC. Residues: CSARGTSGRFEQYF.

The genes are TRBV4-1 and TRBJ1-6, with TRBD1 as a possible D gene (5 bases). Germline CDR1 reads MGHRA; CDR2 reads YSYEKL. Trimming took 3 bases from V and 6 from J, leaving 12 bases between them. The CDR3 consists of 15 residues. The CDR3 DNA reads TGCGCCAGCAGCCAGTTTGGGGGAGGTAATTCACCCCTCCACTTT. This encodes CASSQFGGGNSPLHF.

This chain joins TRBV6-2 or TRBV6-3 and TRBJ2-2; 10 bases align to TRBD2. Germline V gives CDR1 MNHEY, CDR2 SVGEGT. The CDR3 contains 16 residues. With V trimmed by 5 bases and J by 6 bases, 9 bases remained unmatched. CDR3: CASSNLAGVISGELFF. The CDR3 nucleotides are TGTGCCAGCAGTAACCTAGCGGGAGTAATTTCCGGGGAGCTGTTTTTT.

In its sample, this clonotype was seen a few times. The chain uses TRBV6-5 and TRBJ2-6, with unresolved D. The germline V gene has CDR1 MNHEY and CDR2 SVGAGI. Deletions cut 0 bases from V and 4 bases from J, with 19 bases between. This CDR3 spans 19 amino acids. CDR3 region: CASSYSAQLPWSGANVLTF. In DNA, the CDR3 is TGTGCCAGCAGTTACTCGGCGCAGTTGCCTTGGTCCGGGGCCAACGTCCTGACTTTC.

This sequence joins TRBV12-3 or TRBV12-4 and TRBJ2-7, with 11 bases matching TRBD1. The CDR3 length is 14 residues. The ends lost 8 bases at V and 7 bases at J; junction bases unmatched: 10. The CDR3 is CASGGQGAQGEQYF. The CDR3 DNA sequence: TGTGCCAGCGGAGGACAGGGGGCGCAGGGGGAGCAGTACTTC.

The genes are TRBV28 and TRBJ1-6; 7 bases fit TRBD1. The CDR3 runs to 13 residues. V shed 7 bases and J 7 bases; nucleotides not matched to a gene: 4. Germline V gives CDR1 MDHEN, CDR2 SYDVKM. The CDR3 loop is CASIRQGNSPLHF. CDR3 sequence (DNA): TGTGCCAGCATACGACAGGGCAATTCACCCCTCCACTTT. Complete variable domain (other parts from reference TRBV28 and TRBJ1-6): DVKVTQSSRYLVKRTGEKVFLECVQDMDHENMFWYRQDPGLGLRLIYFSYDVKMKEKGDIPEGYSVSREKKERFSLILESASTNQTSMYLCASIRQGNSPLHFGNGTRLTVT.

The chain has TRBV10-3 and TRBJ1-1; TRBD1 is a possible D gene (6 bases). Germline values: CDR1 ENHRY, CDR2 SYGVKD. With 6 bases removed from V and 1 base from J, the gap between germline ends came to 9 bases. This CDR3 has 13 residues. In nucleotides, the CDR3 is TGTGCCATCAGGGGACAATCGAACACTGAAGCTTTCTTT. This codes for CAIRGQSNTEAFF.

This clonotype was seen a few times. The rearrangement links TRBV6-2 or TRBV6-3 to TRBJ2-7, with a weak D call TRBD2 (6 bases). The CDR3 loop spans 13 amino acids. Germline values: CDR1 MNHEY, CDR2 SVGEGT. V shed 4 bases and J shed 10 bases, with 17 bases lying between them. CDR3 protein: CASSSVGGIDQYF. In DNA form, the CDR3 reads TGTGCCAGCAGTTCCGTGGGCGGGATCGACCAGTACTTC.

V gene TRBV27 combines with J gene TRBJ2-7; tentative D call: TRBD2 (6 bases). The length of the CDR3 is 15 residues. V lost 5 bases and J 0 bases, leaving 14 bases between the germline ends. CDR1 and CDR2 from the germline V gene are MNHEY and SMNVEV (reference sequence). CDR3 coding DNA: TGTGCCAGCAGTCGCGGGACTCTCGGCTCCTACGAGCAGTACTTC. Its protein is CASSRGTLGSYEQYF.

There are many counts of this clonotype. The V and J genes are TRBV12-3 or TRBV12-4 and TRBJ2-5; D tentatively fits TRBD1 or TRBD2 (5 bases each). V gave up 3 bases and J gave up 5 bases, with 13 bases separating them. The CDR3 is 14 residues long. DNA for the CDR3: TGTGCCAGCAGTTTCGGGGCGGGCCCTGAGACCCAGTACTTC. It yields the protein CASSFGAGPETQYF.

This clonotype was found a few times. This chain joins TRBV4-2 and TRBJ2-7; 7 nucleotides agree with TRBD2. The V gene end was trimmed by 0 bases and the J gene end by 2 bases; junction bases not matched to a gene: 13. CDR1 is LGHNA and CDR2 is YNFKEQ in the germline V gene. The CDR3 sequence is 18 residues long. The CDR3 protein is CASSQEVSLGGTTYEQYF. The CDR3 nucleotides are TGTGCCAGCAGCCAAGAAGTTAGTCTTGGGGGGACTACCTACGAGCAGTACTTC.

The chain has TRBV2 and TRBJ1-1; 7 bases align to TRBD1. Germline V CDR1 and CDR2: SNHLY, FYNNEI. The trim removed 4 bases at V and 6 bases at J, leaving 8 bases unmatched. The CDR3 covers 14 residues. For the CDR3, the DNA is TGTGCCAGCAGTGGACAGGGAGCGGTATCTGAAGCTTTCTTT. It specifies CASSGQGAVSEAFF.

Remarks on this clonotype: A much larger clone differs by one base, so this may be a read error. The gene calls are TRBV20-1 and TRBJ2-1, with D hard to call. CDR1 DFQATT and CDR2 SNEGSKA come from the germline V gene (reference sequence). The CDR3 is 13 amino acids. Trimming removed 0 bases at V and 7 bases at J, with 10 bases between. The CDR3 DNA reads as TGCAGTGCTAGAGATCCCAGCTGGAATGAGCAGTTCTTC. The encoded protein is CSARDPSWNEQFF.

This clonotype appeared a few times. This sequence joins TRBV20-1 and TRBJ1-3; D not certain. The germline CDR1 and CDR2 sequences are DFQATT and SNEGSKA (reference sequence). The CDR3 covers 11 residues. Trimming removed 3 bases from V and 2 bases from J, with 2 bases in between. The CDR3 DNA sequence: TGCAGTGCTAGGACTGGAAACACCATATATTTT. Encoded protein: CSARTGNTIYF.

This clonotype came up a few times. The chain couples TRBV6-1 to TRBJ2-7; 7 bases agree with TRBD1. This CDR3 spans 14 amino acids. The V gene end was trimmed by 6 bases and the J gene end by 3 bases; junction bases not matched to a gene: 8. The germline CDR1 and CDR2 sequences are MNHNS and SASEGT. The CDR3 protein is CASRRQGPIYEQYF. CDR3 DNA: TGTGCCAGCAGAAGACAGGGACCCATCTACGAGCAGTACTTC.

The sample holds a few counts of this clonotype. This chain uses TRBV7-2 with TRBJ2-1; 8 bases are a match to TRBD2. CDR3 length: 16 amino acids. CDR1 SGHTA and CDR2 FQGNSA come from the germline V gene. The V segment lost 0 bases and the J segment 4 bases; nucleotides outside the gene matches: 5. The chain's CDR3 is CASSLAVAGSYNEQFF. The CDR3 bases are TGTGCCAGCAGCTTAGCGGTAGCGGGGAGTTACAATGAGCAGTTCTTC.

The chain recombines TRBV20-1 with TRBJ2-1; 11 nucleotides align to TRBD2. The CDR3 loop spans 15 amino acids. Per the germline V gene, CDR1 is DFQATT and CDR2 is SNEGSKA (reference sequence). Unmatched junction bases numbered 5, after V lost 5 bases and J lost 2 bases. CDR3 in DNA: TGCAGTGCTCCCCGACTAGCGGGACCCTACAATGAGCAGTTCTTC. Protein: CSAPRLAGPYNEQFF.

The CDR3 coding sequence is TGTGCCAGCAGTTTAAGTGGGACTCTCTACAATGAGCAGTTCTTC. Translated, it gives CASSLSGTLYNEQFF. The chain couples TRBV28 to TRBJ2-1; a possible D gene is TRBD2 (6 bases). Looked up from germline, CDR1 is MDHEN and CDR2 is SYDVKM. CDR3 length: 15 residues. Trimming removed 2 bases from V and 3 bases from J, with 11 bases in between.

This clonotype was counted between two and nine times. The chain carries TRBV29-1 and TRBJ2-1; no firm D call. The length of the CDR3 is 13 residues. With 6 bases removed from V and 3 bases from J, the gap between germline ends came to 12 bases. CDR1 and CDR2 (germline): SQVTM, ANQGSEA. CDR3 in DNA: TGCAGCGTGAAGGGAACTCTCTACAATGAGCAGTTCTTC. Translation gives CSVKGTLYNEQFF.

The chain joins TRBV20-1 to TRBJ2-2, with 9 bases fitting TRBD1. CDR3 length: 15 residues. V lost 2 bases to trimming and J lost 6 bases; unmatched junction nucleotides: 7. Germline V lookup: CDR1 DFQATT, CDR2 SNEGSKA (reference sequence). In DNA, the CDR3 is TGCAGTGCTAGACCGGGACAGGGTTATTCCGGGGAGCTGTTTTTT. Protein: CSARPGQGYSGELFF.

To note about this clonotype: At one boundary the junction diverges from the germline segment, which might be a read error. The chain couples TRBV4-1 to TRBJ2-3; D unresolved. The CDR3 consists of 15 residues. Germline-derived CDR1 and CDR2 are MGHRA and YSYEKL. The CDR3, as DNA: TGCGCCAGCAGTCAAGGTCCGTCCGGCACAGATACGCAGTATTTT. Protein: CASSQGPSGTDTQYF.

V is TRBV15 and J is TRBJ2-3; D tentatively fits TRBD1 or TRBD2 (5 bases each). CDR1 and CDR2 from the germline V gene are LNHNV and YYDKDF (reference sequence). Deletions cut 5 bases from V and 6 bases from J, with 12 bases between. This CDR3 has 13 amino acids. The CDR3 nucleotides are TGTGCCACCAGCTCAATGTGGGGGGATACGCAGTATTTT. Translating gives CATSSMWGDTQYF. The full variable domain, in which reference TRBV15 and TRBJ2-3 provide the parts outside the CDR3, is DAMVIQNPRYQVTQFGKPVTLSCSQTLNHNVMYWYQQKSSQAPKLLFHYYDKDFNNEADTPDNFQSRRPNTSFCFLDIRSPGLGDTAMYLCATSSMWGDTQYFGPGTRLTVL.

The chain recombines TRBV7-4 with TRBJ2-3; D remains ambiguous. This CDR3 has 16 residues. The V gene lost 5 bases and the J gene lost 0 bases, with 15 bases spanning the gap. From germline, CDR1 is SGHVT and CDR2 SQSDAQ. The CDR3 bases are TGTGCCAGCAGCCCGAGACCATCAACTAGCACAGATACGCAGTATTTT. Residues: CASSPRPSTSTDTQYF.

CDR3 bases: TGTGCCATCAGTGAAGAGAGGGAGGGAAACATTCAGTACTTC. Amino acids: CAISEEREGNIQYF. The chain carries TRBV10-3 and TRBJ2-4, with 7 bases fitting TRBD2. V gave up 3 bases and J gave up 6 bases; unmatched junction bases: 5. This CDR3 has 14 amino acids. The germline CDR1 and CDR2 sequences are ENHRY and SYGVKD.

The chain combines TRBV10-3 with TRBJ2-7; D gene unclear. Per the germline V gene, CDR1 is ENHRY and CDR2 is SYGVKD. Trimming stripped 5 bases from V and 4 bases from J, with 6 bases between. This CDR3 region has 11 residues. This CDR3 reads CAISMMYEQYF. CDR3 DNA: TGTGCCATCAGTATGATGTACGAGCAGTACTTC.

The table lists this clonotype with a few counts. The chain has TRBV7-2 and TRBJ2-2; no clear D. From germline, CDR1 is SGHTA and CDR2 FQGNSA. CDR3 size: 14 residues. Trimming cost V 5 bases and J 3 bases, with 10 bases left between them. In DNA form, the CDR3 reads TGTGCCAGCAGCCCCCAACCGTACACCGGGGAGCTGTTTTTT. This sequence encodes CASSPQPYTGELFF.

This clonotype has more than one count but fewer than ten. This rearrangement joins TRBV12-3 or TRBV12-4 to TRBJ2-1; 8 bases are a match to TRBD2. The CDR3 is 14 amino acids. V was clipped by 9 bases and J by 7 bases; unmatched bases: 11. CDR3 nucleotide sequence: TGTGCCAGTATCGGTCCCGGGACTAGGAATGAGCAGTTCTTC. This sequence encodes CASIGPGTRNEQFF.

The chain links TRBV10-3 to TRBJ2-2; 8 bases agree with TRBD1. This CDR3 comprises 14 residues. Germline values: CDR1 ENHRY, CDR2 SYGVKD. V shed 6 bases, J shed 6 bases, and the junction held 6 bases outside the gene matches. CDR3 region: CAIRGQGASGELFF. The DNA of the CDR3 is TGTGCCATCAGGGGGCAGGGGGCCTCCGGGGAGCTGTTTTTT.

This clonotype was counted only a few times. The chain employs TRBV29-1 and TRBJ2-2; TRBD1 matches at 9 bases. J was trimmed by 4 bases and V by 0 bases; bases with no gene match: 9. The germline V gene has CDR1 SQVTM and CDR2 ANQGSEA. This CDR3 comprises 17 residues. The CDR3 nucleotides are TGCAGCGTTGAAGATCCGTGGACAGGGGACAGCACCGGGGAGCTGTTTTTT. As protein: CSVEDPWTGDSTGELFF.

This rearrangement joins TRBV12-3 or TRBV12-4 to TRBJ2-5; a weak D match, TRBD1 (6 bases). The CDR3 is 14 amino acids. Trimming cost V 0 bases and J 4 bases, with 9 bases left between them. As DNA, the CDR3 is TGTGCCAGCAGTTTAGCCCCCAGGGGAGAGACCCAGTACTTC. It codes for CASSLAPRGETQYF.

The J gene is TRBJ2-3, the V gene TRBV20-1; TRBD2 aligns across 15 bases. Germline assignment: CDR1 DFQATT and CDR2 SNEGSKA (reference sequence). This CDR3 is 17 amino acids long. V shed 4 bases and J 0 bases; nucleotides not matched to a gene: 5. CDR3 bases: TGCAGTGCTAATGCGGGACTAGCGGGGGGAAGCACAGATACGCAGTATTTT. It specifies CSANAGLAGGSTDTQYF.

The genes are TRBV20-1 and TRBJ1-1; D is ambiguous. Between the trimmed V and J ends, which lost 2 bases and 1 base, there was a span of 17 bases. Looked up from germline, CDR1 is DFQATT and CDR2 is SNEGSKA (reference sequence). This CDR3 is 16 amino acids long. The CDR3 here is CSARKPPLGPNTEAFF. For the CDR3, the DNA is TGCAGTGCTAGAAAACCCCCCCTCGGACCGAACACTGAAGCTTTCTTT.